The TCR beta chain described here comes from a study of T cell responses to AZD1222 COVID-19 vaccine. General study points: Mapped onto spike, vaccine-associated CD4 TCRs spanned it and were dominant at 160-218 and 743-854.

TCRdb's table, derived via immunoSEQ multiplex PCR, lists solely in-frame clones and lacks some. The repertoire consists of about 140,000 clones, with approximately 90% occurring once and the leading ten covering about 4.1%. About this clone itself: Its target is unknown.

CDR1 is SGHRS and CDR2 is YFSETQ in the germline V gene. With V trimmed by 2 bases and J by 1 base, 6 bases remained unmatched. The CDR3 is 15 residues long. Timing groups of about 4 and about 12 weeks for second doses were pooled. This sample comprised peripheral blood, obtained 28 days after the second AZD1222 dose. The receptor comes from an adult who received the AZD1222 COVID-19 vaccine. The J gene is TRBJ2-7, the V gene TRBV5-1; 7 nucleotides agree with TRBD1. The CDR3 bases are TGCGCCAGCAGCTTTCTACAGGGGTCGTCCTACGAGCAGTACTTC. Translating gives CASSFLQGSSYEQYF.